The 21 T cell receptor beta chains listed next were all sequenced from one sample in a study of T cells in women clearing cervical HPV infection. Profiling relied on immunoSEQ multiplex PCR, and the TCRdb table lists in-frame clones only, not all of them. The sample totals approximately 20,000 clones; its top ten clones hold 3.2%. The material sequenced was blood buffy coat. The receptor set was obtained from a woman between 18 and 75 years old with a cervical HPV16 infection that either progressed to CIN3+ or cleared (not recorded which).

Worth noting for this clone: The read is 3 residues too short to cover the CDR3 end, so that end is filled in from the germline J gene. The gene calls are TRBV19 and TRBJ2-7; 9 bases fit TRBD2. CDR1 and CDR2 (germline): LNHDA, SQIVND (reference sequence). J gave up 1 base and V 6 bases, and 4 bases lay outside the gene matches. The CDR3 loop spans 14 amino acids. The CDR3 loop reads CASSHSGGSYEQYF. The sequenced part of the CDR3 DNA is TGTGCCAGTAGCCATAGCGGGGGATCCTACGAG.

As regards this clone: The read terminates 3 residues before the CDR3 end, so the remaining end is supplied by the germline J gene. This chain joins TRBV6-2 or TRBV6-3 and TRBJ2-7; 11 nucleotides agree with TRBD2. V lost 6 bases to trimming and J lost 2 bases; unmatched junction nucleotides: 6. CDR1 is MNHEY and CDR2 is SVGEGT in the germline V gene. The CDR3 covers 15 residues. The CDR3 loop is CASSQTSGGTYEQYF. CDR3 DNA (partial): TGTGCCAGCAGCCAAACTAGCGGGGGAACCTACGAG.

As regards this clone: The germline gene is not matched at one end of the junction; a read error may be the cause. CDR3 loop: CASNLYSTITEAFF. The sequenced CDR3 bases are TGCGCCAGCAACTTGTACTCGACTATCACTGAA. This rearrangement joins TRBV5-1 to TRBJ1-1; D ambiguous. From the germline J gene comes the end of the CDR3, since the read stops 3 residues before it. This CDR3 has 14 residues. Germline CDR1 and CDR2: SGHRS and YFSETQ.

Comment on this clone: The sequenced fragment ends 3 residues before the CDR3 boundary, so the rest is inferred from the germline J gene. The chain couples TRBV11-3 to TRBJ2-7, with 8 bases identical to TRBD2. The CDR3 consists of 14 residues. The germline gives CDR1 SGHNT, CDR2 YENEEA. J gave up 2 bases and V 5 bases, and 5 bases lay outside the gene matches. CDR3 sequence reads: CASSPGRGAYEQYF. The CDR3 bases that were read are TGTGCCAGCAGCCCGGGGCGGGGGGCCTACGAG. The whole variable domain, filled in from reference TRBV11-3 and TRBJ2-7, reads EAGVVQSPRYKIIEKKQPVAFWCNPISGHNTLYWYLQNLGQGPELLIRYENEEAVDDSQLPKDRFSAERLKGVDSTLKIQPAELGDSAVYLCASSPGRGAYEQYFGPGTRLTVT.

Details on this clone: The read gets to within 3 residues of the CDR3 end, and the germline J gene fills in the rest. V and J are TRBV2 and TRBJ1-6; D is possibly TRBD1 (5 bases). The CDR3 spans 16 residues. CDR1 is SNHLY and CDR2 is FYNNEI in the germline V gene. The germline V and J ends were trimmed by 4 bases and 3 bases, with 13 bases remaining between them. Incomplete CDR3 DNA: TGTGCCAGCAGTGTCACAAGGGACTACTATAATTCACCC. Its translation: CASSVTRDYYNSP. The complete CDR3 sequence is CASSVTRDYYNSPLHF.

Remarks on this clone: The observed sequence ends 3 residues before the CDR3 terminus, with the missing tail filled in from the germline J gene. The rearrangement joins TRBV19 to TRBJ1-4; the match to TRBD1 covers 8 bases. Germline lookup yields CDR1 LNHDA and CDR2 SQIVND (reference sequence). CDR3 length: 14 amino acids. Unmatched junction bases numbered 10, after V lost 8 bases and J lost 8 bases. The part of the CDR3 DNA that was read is TGTGCCAGTCAAATGGACAGGGCGGGCGAAAAA. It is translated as CASQMDRAGEK. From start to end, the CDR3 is CASQMDRAGEKLFF.

The CDR3 bases that were read are TGTGCCAGCAGCTTAGCGGCCTTATACAATGAG. Its translation is CASSLAALYNE. The whole CDR3 reads CASSLAALYNEQFF. V gene TRBV7-9 combines with J gene TRBJ2-1; D remains unclear. Coverage ceases 3 residues before the CDR3 finishes, and the germline J gene fills in the end. The CDR3 is 14 residues long. Looked up from germline, CDR1 is SEHNR and CDR2 is FQNEAQ (reference sequence). V was pared by 0 bases and J by 4 bases, with 7 bases between. Filled out from reference TRBV7-9 and TRBJ2-1, the complete variable domain reads DTGVSQNPRHKITKRGQNVTFRCDPISEHNRLYWYRQTLGQGPEFLTYFQNEAQLEKSRLLSDRFSAERPKGSFSTLEIQRTEQGDSAMYLCASSLAALYNEQFFGPGTRLTVL.

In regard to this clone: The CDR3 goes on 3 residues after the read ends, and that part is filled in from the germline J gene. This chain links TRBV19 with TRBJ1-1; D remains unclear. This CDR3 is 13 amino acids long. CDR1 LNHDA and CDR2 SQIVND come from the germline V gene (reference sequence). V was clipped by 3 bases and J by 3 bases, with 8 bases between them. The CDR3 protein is CASSMISDTEAFF. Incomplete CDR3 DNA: TGTGCCAGTAGTATGATCTCAGACACTGAA. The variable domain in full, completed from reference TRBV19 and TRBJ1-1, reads DGGITQSPKYLFRKEGQNVTLSCEQNLNHDAMYWYRQDPGQGLRLIYYSQIVNDFQKGDIAEGYSVSREKKESFPLTVTSAQKNPTAFYLCASSMISDTEAFFGQGTRLTVV.

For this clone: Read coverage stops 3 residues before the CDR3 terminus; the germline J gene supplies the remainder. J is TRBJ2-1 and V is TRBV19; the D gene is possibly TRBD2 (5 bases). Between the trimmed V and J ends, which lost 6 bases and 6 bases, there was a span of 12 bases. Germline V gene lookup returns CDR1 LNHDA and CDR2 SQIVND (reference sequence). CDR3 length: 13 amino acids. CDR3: CASRTGSGNEQFF. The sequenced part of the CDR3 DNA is TGTGCCAGTAGAACGGGGTCTGGCAATGAG.

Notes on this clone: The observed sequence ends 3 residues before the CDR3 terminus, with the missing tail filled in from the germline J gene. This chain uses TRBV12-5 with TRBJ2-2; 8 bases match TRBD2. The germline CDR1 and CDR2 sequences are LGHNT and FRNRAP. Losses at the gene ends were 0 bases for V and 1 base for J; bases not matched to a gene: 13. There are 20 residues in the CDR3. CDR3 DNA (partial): TGTGCTAGTGGTTTGGTCGCGCGGGGGGCCCTATTAGAGAACACCGGGGAG. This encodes CASGLVARGALLENTGE. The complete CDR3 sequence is CASGLVARGALLENTGELFF.

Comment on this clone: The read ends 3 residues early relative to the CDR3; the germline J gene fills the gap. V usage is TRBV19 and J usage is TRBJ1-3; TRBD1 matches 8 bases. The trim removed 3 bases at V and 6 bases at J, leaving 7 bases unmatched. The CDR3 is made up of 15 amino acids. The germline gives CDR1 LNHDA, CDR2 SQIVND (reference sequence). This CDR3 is CASSIRDRGKNTIYF. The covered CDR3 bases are TGTGCCAGTAGTATTCGCGACAGGGGTAAAAACACC.

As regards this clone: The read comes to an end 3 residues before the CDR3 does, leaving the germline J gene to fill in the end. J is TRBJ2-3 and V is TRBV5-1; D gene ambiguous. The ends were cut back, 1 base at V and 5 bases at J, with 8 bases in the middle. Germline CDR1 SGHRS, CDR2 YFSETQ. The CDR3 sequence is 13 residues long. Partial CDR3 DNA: TGCGCCAGCAGCTTGTTGGGCGTAGATACG. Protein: CASSLLGVDT. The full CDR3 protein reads CASSLLGVDTQYF.

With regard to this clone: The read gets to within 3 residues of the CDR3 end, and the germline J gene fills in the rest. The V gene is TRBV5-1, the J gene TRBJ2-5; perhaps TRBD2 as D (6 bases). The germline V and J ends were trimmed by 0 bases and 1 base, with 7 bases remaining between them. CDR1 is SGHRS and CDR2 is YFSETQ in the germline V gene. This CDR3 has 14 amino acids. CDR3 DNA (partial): TGCGCCAGCAGCTTGGCCGGGGGCCAAGAGACC. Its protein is CASSLAGGQET. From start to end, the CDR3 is CASSLAGGQETQYF.

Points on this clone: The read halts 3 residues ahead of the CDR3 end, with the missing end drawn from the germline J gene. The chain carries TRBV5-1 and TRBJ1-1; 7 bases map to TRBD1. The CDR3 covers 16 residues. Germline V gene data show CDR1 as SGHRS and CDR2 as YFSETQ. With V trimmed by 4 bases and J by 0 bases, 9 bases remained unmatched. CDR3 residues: CASSPLQTGMNTEAFF. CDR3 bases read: TGCGCCAGCAGCCCGCTCCAGACAGGGATGAACACTGAA.

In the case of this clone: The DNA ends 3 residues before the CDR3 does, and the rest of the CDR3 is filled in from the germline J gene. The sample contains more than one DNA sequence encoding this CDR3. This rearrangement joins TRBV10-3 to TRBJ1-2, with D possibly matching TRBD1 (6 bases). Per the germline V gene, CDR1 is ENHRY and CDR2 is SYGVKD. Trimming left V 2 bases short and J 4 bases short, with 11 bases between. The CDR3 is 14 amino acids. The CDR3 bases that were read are TGTGCCATCAGTGAGGGGGGCTCAAGCTATGGC. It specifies CAISEGGSSYG. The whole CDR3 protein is CAISEGGSSYGYTF.

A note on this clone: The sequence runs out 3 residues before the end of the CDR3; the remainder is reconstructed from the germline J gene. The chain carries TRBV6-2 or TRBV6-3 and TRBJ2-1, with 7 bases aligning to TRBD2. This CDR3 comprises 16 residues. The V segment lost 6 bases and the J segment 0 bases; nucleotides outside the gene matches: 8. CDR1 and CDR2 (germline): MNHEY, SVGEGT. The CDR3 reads CASSRSGSGSYNEQFF. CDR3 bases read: TGTGCCAGCAGCCGTAGCGGGTCCGGCTCCTACAATGAG.

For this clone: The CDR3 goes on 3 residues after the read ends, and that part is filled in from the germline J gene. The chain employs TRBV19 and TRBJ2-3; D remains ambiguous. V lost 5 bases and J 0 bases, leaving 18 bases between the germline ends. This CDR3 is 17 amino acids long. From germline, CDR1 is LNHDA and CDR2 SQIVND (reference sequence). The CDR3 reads CASSPSLMATSTDTQYF. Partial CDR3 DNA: TGTGCCAGTAGTCCCTCCCTTATGGCGACAAGCACAGATACG.

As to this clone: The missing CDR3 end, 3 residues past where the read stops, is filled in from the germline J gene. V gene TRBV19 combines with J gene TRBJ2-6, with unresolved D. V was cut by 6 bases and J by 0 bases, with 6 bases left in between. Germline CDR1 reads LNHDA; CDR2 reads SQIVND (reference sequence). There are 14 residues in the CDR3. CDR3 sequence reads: CASRSLSGANVLTF. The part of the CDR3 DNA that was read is TGTGCCAGTAGAAGCCTCTCTGGGGCCAACGTC.

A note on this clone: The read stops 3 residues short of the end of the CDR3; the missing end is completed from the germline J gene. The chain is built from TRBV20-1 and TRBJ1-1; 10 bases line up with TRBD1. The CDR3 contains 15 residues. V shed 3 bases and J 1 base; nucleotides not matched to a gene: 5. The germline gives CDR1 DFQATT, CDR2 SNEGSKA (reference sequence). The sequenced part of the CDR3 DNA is TGCAGTGCTAGGGGGGGACAGGGGAGGAACACTGAA. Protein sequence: CSARGGQGRNTE. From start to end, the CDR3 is CSARGGQGRNTEAFF.

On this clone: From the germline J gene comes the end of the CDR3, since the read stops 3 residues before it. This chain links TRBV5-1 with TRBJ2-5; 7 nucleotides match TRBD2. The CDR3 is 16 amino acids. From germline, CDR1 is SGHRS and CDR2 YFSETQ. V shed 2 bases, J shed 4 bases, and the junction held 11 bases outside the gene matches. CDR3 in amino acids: CASSFSPAGVGETQYF. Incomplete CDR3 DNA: TGCGCCAGCAGCTTTTCCCCGGCGGGGGTAGGAGAGACC.

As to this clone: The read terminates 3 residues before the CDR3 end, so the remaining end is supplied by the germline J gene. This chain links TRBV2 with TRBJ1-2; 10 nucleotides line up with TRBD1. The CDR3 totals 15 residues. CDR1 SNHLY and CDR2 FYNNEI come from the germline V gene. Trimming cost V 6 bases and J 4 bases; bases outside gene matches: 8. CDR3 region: CASSRDRGPTYGYTF. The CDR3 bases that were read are TGTGCCAGCAGCCGGGACAGGGGCCCTACCTATGGC.